A selection of T cell receptor beta chains follows, all from one sample in a study of blood T cell repertoires in COVID-19. The protocol was immunoSEQ multiplex PCR, while the TCRdb copy is restricted to in-frame clones and leaves out a portion. This table has approximately 120,000 clones, roughly 74% appearing once. Sequencing was performed on peripheral blood. These receptor sequences come from a man older than 75 with COVID-19, enrolled during active disease. Both conserved end residues are part of each CDR3. Each record gives: CDR3 DNA, CDR3 protein, CDR3 length, V gene, D gene, clone size, J gene. A D gene is named only where the DNA matches it firmly. Not all rows give a size; the values are once, few, many and, for expanded clones, a class.

DNA: TGTGCCAGCAGCTTATCCAATCCTAGCCGCAGTGAGCAGTTCTTC; CDR3: CASSLSNPSRSEQFF; length: 15; V: TRBV11-2; D: NA; size: NA; J: TRBJ2-1
DNA: TGTGCCAGCAGTTACTCTGGGGACAGTTCCTACGAGCAGTACTTC; CDR3: CASSYSGDSSYEQYF; length: 15; V: TRBV6-5; D: TRBD1; size: NA; J: TRBJ2-7
DNA: TGTGCCAGCTCACCACTACAGGGGAACACTGAAGCTTTCTTT; CDR3: CASSPLQGNTEAFF; length: 14; V: TRBV18; D: NA; size: few; J: TRBJ1-1
DNA: TGCGCCAGCAGCTTGGCCCCTAGCGGGGGCAATGAGCAGTTCTTC; CDR3: CASSLAPSGGNEQFF; length: 15; V: TRBV5-1; D: TRBD2; size: NA; J: TRBJ2-1
DNA: TGTGCCAGCAGTTTTGGCAGTTCCTATAATTCACCCCTCCACTTT; CDR3: CASSFGSSYNSPLHF; length: 15; V: TRBV27; D: NA; size: NA; J: TRBJ1-6
DNA: TGTGCCAGCAGTCCTTCACTAGCGGCCACCGGGGAGCTGTTTTTT; CDR3: CASSPSLAATGELFF; length: 15; V: TRBV28; D: TRBD2; size: few; J: TRBJ2-2
DNA: TGTGCCAGCAGCTTGGGGGCCAGGTCCTCTGGAAACACCATATATTTT; CDR3: CASSLGARSSGNTIYF; length: 16; V: TRBV5-5; D: NA; size: NA; J: TRBJ1-3
DNA: TGTGCCAGCTCACCAAACCAGGGGCCGCAAGATACGCAGTATTTT; CDR3: CASSPNQGPQDTQYF; length: 15; V: TRBV18; D: NA; size: NA; J: TRBJ2-3
DNA: TGTGCCAGCAGTGTACCGGGACTAGCGGGAGAACGAGAGAGTACAGATACGCAGTATTTT; CDR3: CASSVPGLAGERESTDTQYF; length: 20; V: TRBV28; D: TRBD2; size: NA; J: TRBJ2-3
DNA: TGTGCCAGCAGGACTTACAGGGGCGAGCAGTACTTC; CDR3: CASRTYRGEQYF; length: 12; V: TRBV6-5; D: TRBD1; size: NA; J: TRBJ2-7
DNA: TGTGCCAGCAGCCAAGCGGGAGAAGAGACCCAGTACTTC; CDR3: CASSQAGEETQYF; length: 13; V: TRBV3-1/TRBV3-2; D: NA; size: NA; J: TRBJ2-5
DNA: TGTGCCAGCAGCCAGGGACAGGGCCCGCTTAACTATGGCTACACCTTC; CDR3: CASSQGQGPLNYGYTF; length: 16; V: TRBV4-2; D: TRBD1; size: NA; J: TRBJ1-2
DNA: TGTGCCAGCAGCATTACGGCGGCCTCCTACGAGCAGTACTTC; CDR3: CASSITAASYEQYF; length: 14; V: TRBV6-5; D: NA; size: NA; J: TRBJ2-7
DNA: TGTGCCAGCAGCCAACCCGACAGGTGGGATAATGAAAAACTGTTTTTT; CDR3: CASSQPDRWDNEKLFF; length: 16; V: TRBV4-2; D: NA; size: NA; J: TRBJ1-4
DNA: TGTGCCAGCAGTTTGGTAGTGGGCAATCAGCCCCAGCATTTT; CDR3: CASSLVVGNQPQHF; length: 14; V: TRBV28; D: NA; size: NA; J: TRBJ1-5
DNA: TGTGCCAGCAGCCCCGGGACTAGCCCATACAATGAGCAGTTCTTC; CDR3: CASSPGTSPYNEQFF; length: 15; V: TRBV9; D: TRBD2; size: NA; J: TRBJ2-1
DNA: TGTGCCAGTAGGGACAGGGGGCAGAGCAATCAGCCCCAGCATTTT; CDR3: CASRDRGQSNQPQHF; length: 15; V: TRBV19; D: TRBD1; size: NA; J: TRBJ1-5
DNA: TGTGCCACCAGCCCGGCGGGGGAAAATCAGCCCCAGCATTTT; CDR3: CATSPAGENQPQHF; length: 14; V: TRBV24-1; D: NA; size: NA; J: TRBJ1-5
DNA: TGTGCCAGCAGTTTAGAGGACAGGGATACGTACTTC; CDR3: CASSLEDRDTYF; length: 12; V: TRBV28; D: TRBD1; size: NA; J: TRBJ2-7
DNA: TGTGCCAGCAGCCCCAGGGCCCCCTATGGCTACACCTTC; CDR3: CASSPRAPYGYTF; length: 13; V: TRBV6-5; D: NA; size: NA; J: TRBJ1-2
DNA: TGTGCCAGCAGTTTAATGGGGAGGGCGGGGAGAGGTGGCTACACCTTC; CDR3: CASSLMGRAGRGGYTF; length: 16; V: TRBV27; D: NA; size: NA; J: TRBJ1-2
DNA: TGTGCCAGCAGCTCTTACAATGAGCAGTTCTTC; CDR3: CASSSYNEQFF; length: 11; V: TRBV3-1/TRBV3-2; D: NA; size: NA; J: TRBJ2-1
DNA: TGTGCCAGCAGCCAGACTAGCGGGAGAGGGACCCAGTACTTC; CDR3: CASSQTSGRGTQYF; length: 14; V: TRBV5-4; D: TRBD2; size: NA; J: TRBJ2-5
DNA: TGTGCCAGCAGAACACAGGGGACAGATACGCAGTATTTT; CDR3: CASRTQGTDTQYF; length: 13; V: TRBV7-3; D: TRBD1; size: NA; J: TRBJ2-3
DNA: TGTGCCAGTAGTATTTCAAACAGGGAAGGAGCTGAAGCTTTCTTT; CDR3: CASSISNREGAEAFF; length: 15; V: TRBV19; D: NA; size: NA; J: TRBJ1-1
DNA: TGTGCCAGCAACCCCGGGACTAGCGGGAGGGCCTCCTACAATGAGCAGTTCTTC; CDR3: CASNPGTSGRASYNEQFF; length: 18; V: TRBV9; D: TRBD2; size: NA; J: TRBJ2-1
DNA: TGTGCCAGCAGCTTAATCCGGGCGGGCTATGGCTACACCTTC; CDR3: CASSLIRAGYGYTF; length: 14; V: TRBV7-9; D: NA; size: few; J: TRBJ1-2
DNA: TGCGCCAGCAGCTTGGTACAGCAAGAGACCCAGTACTTC; CDR3: CASSLVQQETQYF; length: 13; V: TRBV5-1; D: NA; size: NA; J: TRBJ2-5
DNA: TGTGCTAGCAGCTCTGCGGGACTAGCGGGTAACAATGAGCAGTTCTTC; CDR3: CASSSAGLAGNNEQFF; length: 16; V: TRBV7-7; D: TRBD2; size: NA; J: TRBJ2-1
DNA: TGTGCCAGCAGTTACGGCCACCTAGCGGGAGGTACGCAGTATTTT; CDR3: CASSYGHLAGGTQYF; length: 15; V: TRBV6-5; D: TRBD2; size: NA; J: TRBJ2-3
DNA: TGTGCCACCAGTCAATCCAGGGGGGAAGATACGCAGTATTTT; CDR3: CATSQSRGEDTQYF; length: 14; V: TRBV24-1; D: NA; size: NA; J: TRBJ2-3
DNA: TGTGCCATGTGGGCCGGGGGGATCGGCACTGAAGCTTTCTTT; CDR3: CAMWAGGIGTEAFF; length: 14; V: TRBV10-3; D: NA; size: NA; J: TRBJ1-1
DNA: TGTGCCAGTAGCCCCCGCGGGGCGGCGGACACCATATATTTT; CDR3: CASSPRGAADTIYF; length: 14; V: TRBV19; D: NA; size: NA; J: TRBJ1-3
DNA: TGCGCCAGCAGCCAGGGACAGGGGAACACCGGGGAGCTGTTTTTT; CDR3: CASSQGQGNTGELFF; length: 15; V: TRBV5-1; D: TRBD1; size: NA; J: TRBJ2-2
DNA: TGCAGCGTTGAAACCACAGGGCGGACCCAGTACTTC; CDR3: CSVETTGRTQYF; length: 12; V: TRBV29-1; D: NA; size: NA; J: TRBJ2-5
DNA: TGTGCCAGCAGCCTGGCCATTAAAGAGACCCAGTACTTC; CDR3: CASSLAIKETQYF; length: 13; V: TRBV6-5; D: NA; size: NA; J: TRBJ2-5